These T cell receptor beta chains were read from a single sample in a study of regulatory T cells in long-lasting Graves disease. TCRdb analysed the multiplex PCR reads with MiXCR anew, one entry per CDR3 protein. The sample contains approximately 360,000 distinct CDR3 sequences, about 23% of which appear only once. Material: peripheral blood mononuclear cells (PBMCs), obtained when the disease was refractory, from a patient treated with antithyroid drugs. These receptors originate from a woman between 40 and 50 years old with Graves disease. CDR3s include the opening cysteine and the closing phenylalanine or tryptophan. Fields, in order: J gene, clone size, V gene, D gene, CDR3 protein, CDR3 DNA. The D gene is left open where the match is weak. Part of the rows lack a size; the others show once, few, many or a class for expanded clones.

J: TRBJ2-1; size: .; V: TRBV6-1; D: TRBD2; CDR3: CASSPGLGARVAEQFF; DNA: TGTGCCAGCAGCCCGGGACTAGGGGCTAGGGTTGCTGAGCAGTTCTTC
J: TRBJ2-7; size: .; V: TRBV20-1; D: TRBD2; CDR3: CSASRTKSGRRIYEQYF; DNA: TGCAGTGCCAGCCGAACAAAGAGCGGGAGACGCATCTACGAGCAGTACTTC
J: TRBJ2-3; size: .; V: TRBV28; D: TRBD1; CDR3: CASSSPRQGRRTDTQYF; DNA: TGTGCCAGCAGTTCACCCCGACAGGGGAGGAGAACAGATACGCAGTATTTT
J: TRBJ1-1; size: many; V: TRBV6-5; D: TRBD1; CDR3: CASSLTGVTEAFF; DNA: TGTGCCAGCAGTTTAACAGGGGTCACTGAAGCTTTCTTT
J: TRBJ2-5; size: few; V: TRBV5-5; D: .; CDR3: CASRPSGGPEETQYF; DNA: TGTGCCAGCAGGCCATCAGGGGGGCCTGAAGAGACCCAGTACTTC
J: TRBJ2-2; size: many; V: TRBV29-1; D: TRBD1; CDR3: CSVDPPPRGQADTGELFF; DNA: TGCAGCGTTGATCCACCGCCCAGGGGGCAGGCTGACACCGGGGAGCTGTTTTTT
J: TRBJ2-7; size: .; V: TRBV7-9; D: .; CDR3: CASSWAGPSYEQYF; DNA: TGTGCCAGCAGCTGGGCGGGGCCCTCCTACGAGCAGTACTTC
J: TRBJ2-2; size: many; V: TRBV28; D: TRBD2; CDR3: CASSSFGRSTSGRRNTGELFF; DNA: TGTGCCAGCAGTTCATTCGGACGGTCGACTAGCGGGAGGCGAAACACCGGGGAGCTGTTTTTT
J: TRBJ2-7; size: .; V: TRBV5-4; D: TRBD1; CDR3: CASTHGSPGQGSYEQYF; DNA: TGTGCCAGCACCCATGGATCGCCCGGACAGGGTTCCTACGAGCAGTACTTC
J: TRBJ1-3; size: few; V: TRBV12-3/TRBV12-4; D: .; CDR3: CASPSINTIYF; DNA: TGTGCCAGTCCTTCTATTAACACCATATATTTT
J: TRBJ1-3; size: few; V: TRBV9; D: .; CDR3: CASSASSSGNTIYF; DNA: TGTGCCAGCAGCGCTAGTAGCTCTGGAAACACCATATATTTT
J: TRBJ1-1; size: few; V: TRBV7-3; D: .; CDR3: CASSLTTENTEAFF; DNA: TGTGCCAGCAGCCTAACGACAGAAAACACTGAAGCTTTCTTT
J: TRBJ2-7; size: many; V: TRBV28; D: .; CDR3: CASSAKLVTYEQYF; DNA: TGTGCCAGCAGTGCTAAGCTCGTAACCTACGAGCAGTACTTC
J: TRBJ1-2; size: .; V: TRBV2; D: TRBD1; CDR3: CASSEALTGDGYTF; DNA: TGTGCCAGCAGTGAAGCTTTGACAGGGGATGGCTACACCTTC
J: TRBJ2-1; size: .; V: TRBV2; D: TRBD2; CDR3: CASSPLWTSGIREQFF; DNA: TGTGCCAGCAGTCCCCTTTGGACTAGCGGGATCCGTGAGCAGTTCTTC
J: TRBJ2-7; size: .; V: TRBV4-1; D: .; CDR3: CASSPTGTYYEQYF; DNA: TGCGCCAGCAGCCCGACTGGCACGTACTACGAGCAGTACTTC
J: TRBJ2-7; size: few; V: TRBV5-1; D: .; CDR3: CASSLGEDYEQYF; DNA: TGCGCCAGCAGCTTGGGAGAGGACTACGAGCAGTACTTC
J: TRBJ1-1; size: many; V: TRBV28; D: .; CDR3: CASSFRGVGEGAFF; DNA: TGTGCCAGCAGTTTCAGGGGCGTGGGGGAAGGAGCTTTCTTT
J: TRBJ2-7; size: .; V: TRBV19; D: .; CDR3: CASSRFSPSWEQYF; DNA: TGTGCCAGTAGTCGGTTTTCCCCGAGCTGGGAGCAGTACTTC
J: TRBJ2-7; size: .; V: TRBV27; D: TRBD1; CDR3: CASSSDRGLYEQYF; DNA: TGTGCCAGCAGTTCGGACAGGGGGCTTTACGAGCAGTACTTC
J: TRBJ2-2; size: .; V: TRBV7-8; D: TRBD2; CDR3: CASSLISGRAWTGELFF; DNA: TGTGCCAGCAGCTTGATAAGCGGGAGGGCGTGGACCGGGGAGCTGTTTTTT
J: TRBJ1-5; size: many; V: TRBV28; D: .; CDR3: CASSLLPGSQPQHF; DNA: TGTGCCAGCAGTTTATTACCGGGAAGTCAGCCCCAGCATTTT
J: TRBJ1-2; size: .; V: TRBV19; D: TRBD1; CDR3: CASTPETDRGGYTF; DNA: TGTGCCAGTACCCCAGAGACGGACAGGGGAGGCTACACCTTC
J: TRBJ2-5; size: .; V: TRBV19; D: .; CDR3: CASSHFETQYF; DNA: TGTGCCAGTAGCCATTTTGAGACCCAGTACTTC
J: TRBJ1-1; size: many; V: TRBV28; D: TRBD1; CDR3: CASRELTGMRSNTEAFF; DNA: TGTGCCAGTCGAGAGTTGACAGGGATGAGGTCGAACACTGAAGCTTTCTTT
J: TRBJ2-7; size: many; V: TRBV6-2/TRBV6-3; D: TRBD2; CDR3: CASSSGLAGGPGYEQYF; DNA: TGTGCCAGCAGCTCAGGACTAGCGGGAGGGCCCGGATACGAGCAGTACTTC
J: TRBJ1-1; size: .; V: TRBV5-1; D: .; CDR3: CASSLEAGLNTEAFF; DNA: TGCGCCAGCAGCTTGGAGGCGGGGTTGAACACTGAAGCTTTCTTT
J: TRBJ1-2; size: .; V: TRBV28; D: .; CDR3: CASNGADLYGYTF; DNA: TGTGCCAGCAATGGGGCCGACCTCTATGGCTACACCTTC
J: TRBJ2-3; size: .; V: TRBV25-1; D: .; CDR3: CASSELGRVSTDTQYF; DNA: TGTGCCAGCAGTGAATTGGGACGCGTAAGCACAGATACGCAGTATTTT
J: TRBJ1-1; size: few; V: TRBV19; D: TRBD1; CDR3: CASKNPSGTGARNTEAFF; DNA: TGTGCCAGTAAAAATCCTTCCGGGACAGGGGCCAGGAACACTGAAGCTTTCTTT
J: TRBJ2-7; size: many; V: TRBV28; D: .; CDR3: CASSSRGGGDEQYF; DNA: TGTGCCAGCAGTTCTAGGGGGGGAGGGGACGAGCAGTACTTC
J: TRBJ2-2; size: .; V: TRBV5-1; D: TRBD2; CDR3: CASSEGLAGLTGELFF; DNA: TGCGCCAGCAGCGAGGGACTAGCGGGGCTCACCGGGGAGCTGTTTTTT
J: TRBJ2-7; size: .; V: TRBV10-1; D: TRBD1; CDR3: CANRTRDRDSRF; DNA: TGCGCCAACAGGACGCGGGACAGGGACTCTCGCTTC
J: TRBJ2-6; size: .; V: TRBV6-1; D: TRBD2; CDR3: CASSQLLAGGGGGANVLTF; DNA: TGTGCCAGCAGTCAACTATTAGCGGGAGGGGGAGGTGGGGCCAACGTCCTGACTTTC
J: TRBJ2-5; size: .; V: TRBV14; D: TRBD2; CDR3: CASRRTGLGETQYF; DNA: TGTGCCAGCAGGAGGACGGGACTAGGAGAGACCCAGTACTTC
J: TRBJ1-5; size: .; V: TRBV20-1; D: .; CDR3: CSARESGAGNQPQHF; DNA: TGCAGTGCTAGAGAGAGCGGGGCAGGCAATCAGCCCCAGCATTTT
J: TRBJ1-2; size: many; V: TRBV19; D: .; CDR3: CACQGLDYGYTF; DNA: TGTGCCTGCCAGGGATTGGACTATGGCTACACCTTC
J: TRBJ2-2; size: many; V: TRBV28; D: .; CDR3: CASSLGVVYLTGELFF; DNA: TGTGCCAGCAGTTTAGGGGTTGTCTATCTCACCGGGGAGCTGTTTTTT
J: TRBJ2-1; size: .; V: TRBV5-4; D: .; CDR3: CASSLGGSNEQFF; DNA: TGTGCCAGCAGCTTGGGGGGGAGCAATGAGCAGTTCTTC
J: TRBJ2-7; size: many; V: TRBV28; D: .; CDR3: CASSPADSLSYEQYF; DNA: TGTGCCAGCAGTCCTGCGGACAGCCTCTCCTACGAGCAGTACTTC
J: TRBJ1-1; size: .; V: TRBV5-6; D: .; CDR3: CASSLLIDGNNTEAFF; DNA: TGTGCCAGCAGCTTGCTTATCGATGGGAATAACACTGAAGCTTTCTTT
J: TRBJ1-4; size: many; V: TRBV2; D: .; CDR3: CASSFDRSPATNEKLFF; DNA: TGTGCCAGCAGCTTCGACAGAAGTCCTGCAACTAATGAAAAACTGTTTTTT
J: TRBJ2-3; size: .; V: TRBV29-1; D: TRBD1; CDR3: CSAWTGRTTDTQYF; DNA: TGCAGCGCTTGGACAGGAAGGACCACAGATACGCAGTATTTT
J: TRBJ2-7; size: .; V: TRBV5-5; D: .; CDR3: CASSLVTGVEQYF; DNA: TGTGCCAGCAGCTTGGTCACCGGGGTTGAGCAGTACTTC
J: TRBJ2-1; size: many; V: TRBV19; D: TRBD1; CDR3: CASRITGETEQFF; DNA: TGTGCCAGTCGAATTACAGGGGAAACTGAGCAGTTCTTC
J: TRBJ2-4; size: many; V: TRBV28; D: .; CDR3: CASSPLLTTTRAKNIQYF; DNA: TGTGCCAGCAGCCCATTGTTAACGACGACCAGAGCCAAAAACATTCAGTACTTC
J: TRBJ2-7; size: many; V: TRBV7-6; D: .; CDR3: CASSPRRGKDYEQYF; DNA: TGTGCCAGCAGCCCTAGGAGGGGAAAGGACTACGAGCAGTACTTC
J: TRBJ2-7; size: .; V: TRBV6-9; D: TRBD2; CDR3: CASSYGGTSSYEQYF; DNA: TGTGCCAGCAGTTACGGGGGGACTAGCTCCTACGAGCAGTACTTC
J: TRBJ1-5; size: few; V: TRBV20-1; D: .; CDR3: CSARHGLNQPQHF; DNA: TGCAGTGCGAGACACGGACTCAATCAGCCCCAGCATTTT
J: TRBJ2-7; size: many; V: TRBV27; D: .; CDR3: CASSFPEPVCWLYEQYF; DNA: TGTGCCAGCAGTTTCCCTGAGCCCGTATGTTGGCTCTACGAGCAGTACTTC
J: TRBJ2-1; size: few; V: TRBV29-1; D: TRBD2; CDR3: CSALRLAGVYNNEQFF; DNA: TGCAGCGCCCTACGACTAGCGGGAGTTTATAACAATGAGCAGTTCTTC
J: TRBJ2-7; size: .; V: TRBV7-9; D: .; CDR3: CASSLQTSTYEQYF; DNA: TGTGCCAGCAGTCTCCAGACTAGTACTTACGAGCAGTACTTC
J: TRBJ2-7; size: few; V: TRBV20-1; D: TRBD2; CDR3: CSARGSSGMYEQYF; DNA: TGCAGTGCTAGAGGGAGTAGCGGGATGTACGAGCAGTACTTC
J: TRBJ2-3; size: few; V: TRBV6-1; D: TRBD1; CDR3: CASKVWDRGADTQYF; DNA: TGTGCCAGCAAGGTGTGGGACAGGGGTGCAGATACGCAGTATTTT
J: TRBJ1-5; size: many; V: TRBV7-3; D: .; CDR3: CASSMDNSNQPQHF; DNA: TGTGCCAGCAGCATGGACAATAGCAATCAGCCCCAGCATTTT
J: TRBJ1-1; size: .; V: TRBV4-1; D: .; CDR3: CASSGGGYGAFF; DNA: TGCGCCAGCAGCGGTGGGGGGTACGGAGCTTTCTTT
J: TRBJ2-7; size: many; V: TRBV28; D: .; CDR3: CASSLYPSTTYEQYF; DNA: TGTGCCAGCAGTTTATATCCTAGCACAACCTACGAGCAGTACTTC